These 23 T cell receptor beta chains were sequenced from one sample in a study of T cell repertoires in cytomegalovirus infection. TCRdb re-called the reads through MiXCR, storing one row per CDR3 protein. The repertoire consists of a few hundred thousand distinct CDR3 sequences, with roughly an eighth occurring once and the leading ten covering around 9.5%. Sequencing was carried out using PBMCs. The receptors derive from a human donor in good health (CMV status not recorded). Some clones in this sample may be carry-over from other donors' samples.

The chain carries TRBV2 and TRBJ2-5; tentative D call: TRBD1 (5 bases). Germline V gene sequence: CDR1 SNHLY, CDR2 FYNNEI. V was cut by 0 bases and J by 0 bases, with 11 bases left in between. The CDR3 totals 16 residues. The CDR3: CASSEAAGAYQETQYF. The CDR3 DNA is TGTGCCAGCAGTGAAGCGGCTGGGGCGTACCAAGAGACCCAGTACTTC.

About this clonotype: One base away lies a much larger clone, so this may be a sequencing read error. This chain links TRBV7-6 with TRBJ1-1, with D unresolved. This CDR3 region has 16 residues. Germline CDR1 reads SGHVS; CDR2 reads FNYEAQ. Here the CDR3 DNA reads TGTGCCAGCAACTTACGGTCCAATGGGCTGAACACTGAAGCTTTCTTT. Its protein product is CASNLRSNGLNTEAFF.

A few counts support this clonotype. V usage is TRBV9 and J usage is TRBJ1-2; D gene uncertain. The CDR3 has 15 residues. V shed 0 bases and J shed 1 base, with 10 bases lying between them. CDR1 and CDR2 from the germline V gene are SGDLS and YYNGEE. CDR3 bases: TGTGCCAGCAGCGTAGATTGGACGCTTAACTATGGCTACACCTTC. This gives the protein CASSVDWTLNYGYTF.

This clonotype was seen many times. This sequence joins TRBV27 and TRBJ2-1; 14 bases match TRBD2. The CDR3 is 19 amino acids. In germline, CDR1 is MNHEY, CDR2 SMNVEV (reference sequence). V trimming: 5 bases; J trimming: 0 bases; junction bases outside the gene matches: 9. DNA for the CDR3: TGTGCCAGCAGTACTAGACTAGCGGGAGGGCCCGGCTCCTACAATGAGCAGTTCTTC. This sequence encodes CASSTRLAGGPGSYNEQFF.

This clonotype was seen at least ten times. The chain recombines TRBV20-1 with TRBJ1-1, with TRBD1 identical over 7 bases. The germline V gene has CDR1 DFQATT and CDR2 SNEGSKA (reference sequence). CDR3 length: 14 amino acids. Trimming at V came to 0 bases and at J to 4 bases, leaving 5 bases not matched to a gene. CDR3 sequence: CSARDPRGGTEAFF. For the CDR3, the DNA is TGCAGTGCTAGAGACCCCAGGGGGGGCACTGAAGCTTTCTTT.

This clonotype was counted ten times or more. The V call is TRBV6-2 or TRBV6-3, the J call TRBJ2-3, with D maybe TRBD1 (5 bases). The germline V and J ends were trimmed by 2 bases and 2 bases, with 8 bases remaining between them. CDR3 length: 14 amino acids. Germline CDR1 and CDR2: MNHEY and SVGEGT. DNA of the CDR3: TGTGCCAGCAGTTACCAGGACACCACAGATACGCAGTATTTT. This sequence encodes CASSYQDTTDTQYF.

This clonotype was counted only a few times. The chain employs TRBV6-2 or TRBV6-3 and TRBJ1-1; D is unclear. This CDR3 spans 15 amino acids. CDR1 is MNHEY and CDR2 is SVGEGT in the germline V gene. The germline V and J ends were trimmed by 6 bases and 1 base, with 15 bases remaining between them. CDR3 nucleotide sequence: TGTGCCAGCAGCCTAACCCTTGCGGAGAACACTGAAGCTTTCTTT. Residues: CASSLTLAENTEAFF.

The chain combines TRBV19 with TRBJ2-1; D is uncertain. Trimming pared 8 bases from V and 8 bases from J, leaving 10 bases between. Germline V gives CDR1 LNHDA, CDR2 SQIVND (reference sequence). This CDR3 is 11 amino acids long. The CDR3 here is CASRSGDEQFF. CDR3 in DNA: TGTGCCAGTCGATCGGGCGATGAGCAGTTCTTC.

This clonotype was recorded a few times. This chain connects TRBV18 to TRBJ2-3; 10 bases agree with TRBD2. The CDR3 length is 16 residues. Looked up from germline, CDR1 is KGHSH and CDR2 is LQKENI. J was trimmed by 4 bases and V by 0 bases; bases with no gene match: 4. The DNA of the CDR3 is TGTGCCAGCTCACCACCGGGACTAGCGAACCCAGATACGCAGTATTTT. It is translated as CASSPPGLANPDTQYF.

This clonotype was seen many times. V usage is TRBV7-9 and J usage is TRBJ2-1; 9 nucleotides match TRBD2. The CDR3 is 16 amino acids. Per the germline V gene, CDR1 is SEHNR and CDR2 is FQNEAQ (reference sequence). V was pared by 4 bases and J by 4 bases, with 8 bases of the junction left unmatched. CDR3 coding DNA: TGTGCCAGCAGCTCCCTCGCTAGCGGGGAATACAATGAGCAGTTCTTC. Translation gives CASSSLASGEYNEQFF.

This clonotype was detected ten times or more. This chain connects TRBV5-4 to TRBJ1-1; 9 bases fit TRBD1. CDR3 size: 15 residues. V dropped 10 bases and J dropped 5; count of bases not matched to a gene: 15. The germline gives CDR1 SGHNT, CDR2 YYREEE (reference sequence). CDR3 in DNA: TGTGCCGGAAAAAAAGGGCCCGGGACAGGGACTGAAGCTTTCTTT. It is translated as CAGKKGPGTGTEAFF.

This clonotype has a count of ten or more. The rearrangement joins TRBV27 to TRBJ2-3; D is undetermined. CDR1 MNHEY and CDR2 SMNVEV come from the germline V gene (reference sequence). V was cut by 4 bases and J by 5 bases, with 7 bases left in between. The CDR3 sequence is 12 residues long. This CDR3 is CASSSQVDTQYF. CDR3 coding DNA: TGTGCCAGCAGTTCCCAGGTAGATACGCAGTATTTT.

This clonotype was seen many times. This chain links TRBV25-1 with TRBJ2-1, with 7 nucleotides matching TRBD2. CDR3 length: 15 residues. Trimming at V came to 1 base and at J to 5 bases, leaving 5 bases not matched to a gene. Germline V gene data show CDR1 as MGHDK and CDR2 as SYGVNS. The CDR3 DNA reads TGTGCCAGCAGTGAATTCCGCGGGAGCAACAATGAGCAGTTCTTC. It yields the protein CASSEFRGSNNEQFF.

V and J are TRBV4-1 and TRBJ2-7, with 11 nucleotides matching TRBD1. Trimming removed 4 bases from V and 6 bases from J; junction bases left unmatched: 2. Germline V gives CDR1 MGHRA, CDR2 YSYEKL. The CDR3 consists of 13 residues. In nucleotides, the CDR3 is TGCGCCAGCAGCCGAGGGACAGGGGGCGAGCAGTACTTC. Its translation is CASSRGTGGEQYF.

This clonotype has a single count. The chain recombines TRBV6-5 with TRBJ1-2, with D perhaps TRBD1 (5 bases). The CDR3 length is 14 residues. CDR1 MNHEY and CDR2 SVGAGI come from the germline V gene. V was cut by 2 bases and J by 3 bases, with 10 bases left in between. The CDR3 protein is CASSYGGNDYGYTF. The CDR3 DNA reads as TGTGCCAGCAGTTACGGGGGGAACGACTATGGCTACACCTTC.

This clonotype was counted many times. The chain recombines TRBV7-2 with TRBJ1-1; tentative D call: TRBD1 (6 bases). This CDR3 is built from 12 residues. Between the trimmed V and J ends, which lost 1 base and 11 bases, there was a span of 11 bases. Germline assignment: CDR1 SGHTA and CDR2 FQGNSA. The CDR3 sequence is CASSLVWGLAFF. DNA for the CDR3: TGTGCCAGCAGCTTAGTGTGGGGGCTGGCTTTCTTT.

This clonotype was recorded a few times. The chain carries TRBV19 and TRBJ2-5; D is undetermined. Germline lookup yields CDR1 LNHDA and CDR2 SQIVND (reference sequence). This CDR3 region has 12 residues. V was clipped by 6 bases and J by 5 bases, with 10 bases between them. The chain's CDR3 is CASSLKGETQYF. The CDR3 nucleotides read TGTGCCAGTAGCCTCAAAGGGGAGACCCAGTACTTC.

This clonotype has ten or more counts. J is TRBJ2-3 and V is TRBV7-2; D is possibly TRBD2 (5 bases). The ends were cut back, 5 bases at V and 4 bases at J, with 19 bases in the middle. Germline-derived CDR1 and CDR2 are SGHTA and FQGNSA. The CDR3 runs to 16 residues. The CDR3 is CASSGRSGRESDTQYF. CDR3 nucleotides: TGTGCCAGCAGCGGTAGATCGGGAAGGGAGTCAGATACGCAGTATTTT. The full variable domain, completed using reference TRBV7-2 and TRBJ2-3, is GAGVSQSPSNKVTEKGKDVELRCDPISGHTALYWYRQSLGQGLEFLIYFQGNSAPDKSGLPSDRFSAERTGGSVSTLTIQRTQQEDSAVYLCASSGRSGRESDTQYFGPGTRLTVL.

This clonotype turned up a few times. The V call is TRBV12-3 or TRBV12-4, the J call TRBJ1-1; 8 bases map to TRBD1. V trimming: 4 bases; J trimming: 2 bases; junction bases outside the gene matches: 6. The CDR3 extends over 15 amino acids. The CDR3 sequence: CASSSSGQANTEAFF. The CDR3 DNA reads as TGTGCCAGCAGTTCCTCGGGACAGGCAAACACTGAAGCTTTCTTT.

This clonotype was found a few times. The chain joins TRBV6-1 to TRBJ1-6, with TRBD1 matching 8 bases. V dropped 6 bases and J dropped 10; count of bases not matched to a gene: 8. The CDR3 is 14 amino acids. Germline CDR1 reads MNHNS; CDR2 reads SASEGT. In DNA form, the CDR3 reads TGTGCCAGCAGCCAGACAGGGGCGCCCTCACCCCTCCACTTT. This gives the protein CASSQTGAPSPLHF.

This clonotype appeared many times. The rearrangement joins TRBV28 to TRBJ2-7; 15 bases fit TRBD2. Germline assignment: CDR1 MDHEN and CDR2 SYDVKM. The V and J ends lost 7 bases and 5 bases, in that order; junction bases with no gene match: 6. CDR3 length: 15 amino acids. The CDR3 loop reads CASTGLAGGPHEQYF. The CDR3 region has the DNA TGTGCCAGCACTGGACTAGCGGGAGGGCCTCACGAGCAGTACTTC.

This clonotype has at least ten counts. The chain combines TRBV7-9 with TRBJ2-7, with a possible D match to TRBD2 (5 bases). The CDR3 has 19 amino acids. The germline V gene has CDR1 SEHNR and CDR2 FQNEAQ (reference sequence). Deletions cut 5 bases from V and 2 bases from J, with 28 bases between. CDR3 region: CASSLEQRADLRVAYEQYF. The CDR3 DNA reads TGTGCCAGCAGCCTAGAGCAGAGAGCGGACCTACGGGTAGCCTACGAGCAGTACTTC.

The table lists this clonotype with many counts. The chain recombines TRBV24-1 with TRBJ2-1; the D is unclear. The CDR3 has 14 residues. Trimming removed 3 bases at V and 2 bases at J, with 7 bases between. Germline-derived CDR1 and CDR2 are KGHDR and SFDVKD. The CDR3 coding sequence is TGTGCCACCAGTGATAGAGATCCCTACAATGAGCAGTTCTTC. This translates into CATSDRDPYNEQFF.